Below are 24 T cell receptor beta chains sequenced from a single sample in a study of blood T cell repertoires in COVID-19. The data were produced by immunoSEQ multiplex PCR, yet TCRdb's version contains in-frame clones alone and is incomplete. This table holds roughly 100,000 clones, more than 80% found once. The sequenced sample was peripheral blood. The source is a woman aged 70-85 years with acute or convalescent COVID-19.

The gene calls are TRBV7-9 and TRBJ1-1; 7 bases are a match to TRBD1. The V gene's germline CDR1 is SEHNR and CDR2 FQNEAQ (reference sequence). Losses at the gene ends were 5 bases for V and 4 bases for J; bases not matched to a gene: 4. This CDR3 contains 13 residues. The DNA for the CDR3 is TGTGCCAGCAGCGTGACAGGGATCACTGAAGCTTTCTTT. Translated: CASSVTGITEAFF.

The chain carries TRBV7-2 and TRBJ1-2; the match to TRBD1 covers 7 bases. V lost 1 base, J lost 0 bases, and 8 bases stayed unmatched. Germline lookup yields CDR1 SGHTA and CDR2 FQGNSA. The CDR3 has 17 amino acids. CDR3 loop: CASSLDGGTVANYGYTF. CDR3 coding DNA: TGTGCCAGCAGCTTAGATGGCGGGACAGTAGCTAACTATGGCTACACCTTC.

Only one count was recorded for this clone. The gene calls are TRBV4-2 and TRBJ2-1; TRBD2 matches 9 bases. Per germline, CDR1 LGHNA and CDR2 YNFKEQ. J gave up 10 bases and V 0 bases, and 10 bases lay outside the gene matches. The CDR3 totals 16 residues. The CDR3 loop reads CASSQDGQAGGSEQFF. CDR3 coding DNA: TGTGCCAGCAGCCAAGATGGTCAAGCGGGGGGCAGCGAGCAGTTCTTC.

This clone was seen more than once but under ten times. V gene TRBV4-1 combines with J gene TRBJ1-4, with 8 positions matching TRBD1. The germline V gene has CDR1 MGHRA and CDR2 YSYEKL. V shed 4 bases and J 4 bases; nucleotides not matched to a gene: 2. CDR3 length equals 14 residues. The chain's CDR3 is CASSRDRLNEKLFF. DNA for the CDR3: TGCGCCAGCAGCCGGGACAGGCTTAATGAAAAACTGTTTTTT.

This clone has only a few counts. V is TRBV5-6 and J is TRBJ1-2, with a tentative D call TRBD1 (5 bases). The CDR3 length is 13 residues. Germline V gene lookup returns CDR1 SGHDT and CDR2 YYEEEE. V dropped 3 bases and J dropped 4 bases, with 10 bases sitting between them. The CDR3 is CASSSPQGYGYTF. The CDR3 bases are TGTGCCAGCAGCTCTCCTCAGGGCTATGGCTACACCTTC.

The chain employs TRBV3-1 (or the pseudogene TRBV3-2) and TRBJ1-1; perhaps TRBD1 as D (5 bases). CDR1 and CDR2 from the germline V gene are LGHDT and YNNKEL (reference sequence). The ends were cut back, 4 bases at V and 1 base at J, with 16 bases in the middle. This CDR3 contains 16 residues. CDR3: CASSRSGSRQNTEAFF. The CDR3 nucleotides are TGTGCCAGCAGCCGATCAGGGTCGAGGCAGAACACTGAAGCTTTCTTT.

This sequence joins TRBV9 and TRBJ1-3, with 7 bases fitting TRBD1. The CDR3 length is 17 residues. The trim removed 4 bases at V and 0 bases at J, leaving 10 bases unmatched. CDR1 and CDR2 (germline): SGDLS, YYNGEE. The CDR3 nucleotides are TGTGCCAGCAGCCCCTCGGGCAGGGGGATCTCTGGAAACACCATATATTTT. It yields the protein CASSPSGRGISGNTIYF.

The chain joins TRBV27 to TRBJ2-7, with 8 bases fitting TRBD1. CDR3 size: 14 residues. The V segment lost 7 bases and the J segment 3 bases; nucleotides outside the gene matches: 8. The V gene's germline CDR1 is MNHEY and CDR2 SMNVEV (reference sequence). The CDR3 region is CASKLSTGDYEQYF. The DNA of the CDR3 is TGTGCCAGCAAACTTTCGACAGGGGACTACGAGCAGTACTTC.

The CDR3: CAISDLQTGFNTGELFF. The CDR3 coding sequence is TGTGCCATCAGTGATCTGCAGACAGGGTTTAACACCGGGGAGCTGTTTTTT. The rearrangement uses TRBV10-3 and TRBJ2-2; TRBD1 matches 7 bases. Unmatched junction bases numbered 9, after V lost 3 bases and J lost 2 bases. Germline lookup yields CDR1 ENHRY and CDR2 SYGVKD. This CDR3 region has 17 residues.

The chain carries TRBV23-1 and TRBJ2-3; unclear D gene. TRBV23-1 is an ORF, and what it does is uncertain. V lost 0 bases, J lost 3 bases, and 10 bases lay in between. The CDR3 contains 15 residues. The CDR3 bases are TGCGCCAGCAGTCAATCCGCGGATCGAACAGATACGCAGTATTTT. Protein sequence: CASSQSADRTDTQYF.

CDR3 sequence reads: CASSYLYRSPGANVLTF. The CDR3 DNA reads TGTGCCAGCAGTTACTTGTACAGGAGCCCTGGGGCCAACGTCCTGACTTTC. The chain employs TRBV6-2 or TRBV6-3 and TRBJ2-6, with D possibly matching TRBD1 (5 bases). The ends were cut back, 1 base at V and 2 bases at J, with 12 bases in the middle. There are 17 residues in the CDR3. The germline gives CDR1 MNHEY, CDR2 SVGEGT.

This chain connects TRBV19 to TRBJ1-4, with 8 bases aligning to TRBD1. V was clipped by 5 bases and J by 0 bases; unmatched bases: 2. The V gene's germline CDR1 is LNHDA and CDR2 SQIVND (reference sequence). The CDR3 length is 15 residues. CDR3 residues: CASSGTGSTNEKLFF. CDR3 sequence (DNA): TGTGCCAGTAGTGGGACAGGCTCAACTAATGAAAAACTGTTTTTT. The full variable domain, in which reference TRBV19 and TRBJ1-4 provide the parts outside the CDR3, is DGGITQSPKYLFRKEGQNVTLSCEQNLNHDAMYWYRQDPGQGLRLIYYSQIVNDFQKGDIAEGYSVSREKKESFPLTVTSAQKNPTAFYLCASSGTGSTNEKLFFGSGTQLSVL.

V gene TRBV30 combines with J gene TRBJ2-7; D uncertain. The germline V gene encodes CDR1 GTSNPN and CDR2 SVGIG (reference sequence). The CDR3 loop spans 15 amino acids. Trimming stripped 5 bases from V and 1 base from J, with 18 bases between. The CDR3 DNA sequence: TGTGCCTGGGATAGGCAGCGCTCCGGATCCTACGAGCAGTACTTC. Protein product: CAWDRQRSGSYEQYF.

The chain has TRBV5-1 and TRBJ2-7; 11 bases align to TRBD2. The germline V gene encodes CDR1 SGHRS and CDR2 YFSETQ. This CDR3 comprises 16 residues. The J segment lost 7 bases and the V segment lost 0 bases, leaving 9 bases of the junction unmatched. The CDR3 coding sequence is TGCGCCAGCAGCTTGGCCACTAGCGGGGGAATGGTTGAGCAGTACTTC. It translates to CASSLATSGGMVEQYF.

J is TRBJ1-3 and V is TRBV7-2, with D possibly matching TRBD1 (6 bases). Germline V CDR1 and CDR2: SGHTA, FQGNSA. This CDR3 has 16 residues. The V and J ends lost 1 base and 3 bases respectively, with 13 bases between them. The DNA for the CDR3 is TGTGCCAGCAGCTTAGAAACAGGGCCTTTTGGAAACACCATATATTTT. Translation: CASSLETGPFGNTIYF.

Many counts were recorded for this clone. This sequence joins TRBV4-1 and TRBJ1-1; no firm D call. The germline gives CDR1 MGHRA, CDR2 YSYEKL. The CDR3 length is 17 residues. The V and J ends lost 3 bases and 10 bases respectively, with 27 bases between them. The CDR3 region is CASSHSKGRAKGLRAFF. The CDR3 DNA follows: TGCGCCAGCAGCCACTCTAAAGGGAGGGCGAAGGGTCTTCGAGCTTTCTTT.

The CDR3 protein is CASSIRAGLLLEQFF. The CDR3 DNA is TGTGCCAGTAGTATTAGGGCGGGACTCCTCCTTGAGCAGTTCTTC. J is TRBJ2-1 and V is TRBV19; TRBD2 might be the D (6 bases). Between the trimmed V and J ends, which lost 3 bases and 9 bases, there was a span of 18 bases. This CDR3 is 15 amino acids long. CDR1 and CDR2 from the germline V gene are LNHDA and SQIVND (reference sequence). The variable domain in full, with the rest retrieved from reference TRBV19 and TRBJ2-1, is DGGITQSPKYLFRKEGQNVTLSCEQNLNHDAMYWYRQDPGQGLRLIYYSQIVNDFQKGDIAEGYSVSREKKESFPLTVTSAQKNPTAFYLCASSIRAGLLLEQFFGPGTRLTVL.

The rearrangement uses TRBV2 and TRBJ2-1; a weak D match, TRBD1 (5 bases). The CDR3 loop spans 17 amino acids. CDR1 is SNHLY, CDR2 FYNNEI, per germline. Trimming left V 4 bases short and J 7 bases short, with 23 bases between. The CDR3: CASSAPRGAGVSNEQFF. Written as DNA, the CDR3 is TGTGCCAGCAGTGCCCCCCGTGGGGCTGGCGTCTCTAATGAGCAGTTCTTC.

This clone was counted a few times. This chain joins TRBV21-1 and TRBJ1-2; TRBD1, the D gene given by the table, was not confirmed from the DNA. TRBV21-1 is designated a pseudogene. The CDR3 extends over 15 amino acids. CDR3 in amino acids: CASSKEHHPNYGYTF. The CDR3 region has the DNA TGTGCCAGCAGCAAAGAACACCATCCTAACTATGGCTACACCTTC.

This clone occurred a few times. CDR3 amino acids: CASSRTGANSPLHF. The DNA for the CDR3 is TGTGCCAGCAGTCGTACAGGGGCGAATTCACCCCTCCACTTT. V and J are TRBV5-4 and TRBJ1-6, with 7 positions matching TRBD1. The CDR3 contains 14 residues. J gave up 7 bases and V 5 bases, and 6 bases lay outside the gene matches. Germline lookup yields CDR1 SGHNT and CDR2 YYREEE (reference sequence). Together with reference TRBV5-4 and TRBJ1-6, the CDR3 gives the full variable domain: ETGVTQSPTHLIKTRGQQVTLRCSSQSGHNTVSWYQQALGQGPQFIFQYYREEENGRGNFPPRFSGLQFPNYSSELNVNALELDDSALYLCASSRTGANSPLHFGNGTRLTVT.

V usage is TRBV7-2 and J usage is TRBJ1-2; TRBD1 matches at 7 bases. The CDR3 has 13 amino acids. Trimming removed 5 bases from V and 7 bases from J; junction bases left unmatched: 7. From germline, CDR1 is SGHTA and CDR2 FQGNSA. The CDR3 nucleotides read TGTGCCAGCAGCACTGACAGGGTTGGTGGCTACACCTTC. This sequence encodes CASSTDRVGGYTF.

This clone was seen a single time. V gene TRBV7-2 combines with J gene TRBJ2-4; TRBD2 aligns across 7 bases. With 1 base clipped from V and 0 bases from J, the junction kept 6 bases outside the gene matches. The CDR3 contains 17 residues. In germline, CDR1 is SGHTA, CDR2 FQGNSA. The CDR3 sequence: CASSLGRGTGAKNIQYF. Written as DNA, the CDR3 is TGTGCCAGCAGCTTAGGGCGGGGGACGGGAGCCAAAAACATTCAGTACTTC.

The chain couples TRBV10-1 to TRBJ1-6, with D hard to call. The CDR3 contains 18 residues. Between the trimmed V and J ends, which lost 2 bases and 0 bases, there was a span of 14 bases. Germline CDR1 is WNHNN and CDR2 is SYGVQD (reference sequence). As DNA, the CDR3 is TGCGCCAGCAGTGAGAACCAGGCTATCAGCTCCTATAATTCACCCCTCCACTTT. Its protein product is CASSENQAISSYNSPLHF.

This clone was seen a single time. This sequence joins TRBV28 and TRBJ2-2; D possibly corresponds to TRBD2 (6 bases). V lost 4 bases, J lost 2 bases, and 8 bases lay in between. Germline values: CDR1 MDHEN, CDR2 SYDVKM. The CDR3 has 14 amino acids. The CDR3 nucleotides read TGTGCCAGCAGTTGGAGGGTAAACACCGGGGAGCTGTTTTTT. Translating gives CASSWRVNTGELFF.